This is a list of T cell receptor beta chains from one sample in a study of T-cell memory formation after mild COVID-19. From the 5' RACE reads, TCRdb called clonotypes with MiXCR, one entry per CDR3 protein. The table shows approximately 400,000 distinct CDR3 sequences, with under 20% occurring only once. The specimen was PBMCs or a T cell subset sorted from them (not recorded which). The source of these receptors is a man aged 18 to 35 who had mild COVID-19 (a few samples of this study predate the infection). Cell type and time point are not known. Each CDR3 is given with its conserved first and last residue. D genes are given only for firm matches. Clone sizes are given selectively: once, few, many, or a class where the clone is expanded.

cdr3_nt,cdr3_aa,clone_size,d_call,j_call,v_call
TGTGCCAGCAGCCGGGGACTAGCGGGGTTCCCAGATACGCAGTATTTT,CASSRGLAGFPDTQYF,many,TRBD2,TRBJ2-3,TRBV9
TGTGCCATCGCGGGACTAGCGGGGATCGGGGAGCTGTTTTTT,CAIAGLAGIGELFF,-,TRBD2,TRBJ2-2,TRBV2
TGTGCCAGCAGCTTGGCCAGGACGGGGGGCGATGAGCAGTTCTTC,CASSLARTGGDEQFF,-,-,TRBJ2-1,TRBV5-4
TGTGCCAGCAGCCCCCCTAGGACACAGAACACCGGGGAGCTGTTTTTT,CASSPPRTQNTGELFF,-,-,TRBJ2-2,TRBV14
TGTGCCAGCAATCGAGGTGGGGGAGGAGGTGGCTACACCTTC,CASNRGGGGGGYTF,few,-,TRBJ1-2,TRBV12-3/TRBV12-4
TGTGCCACTTACCATCCGGGGGGGCCAGAGACCCAGTACTTC,CATYHPGGPETQYF,-,TRBD2,TRBJ2-5,TRBV15
TGTGCCAGCTCCACGGAGGGGGGGAAAGAGACCCAGTACTTC,CASSTEGGKETQYF,many,-,TRBJ2-5,TRBV12-3/TRBV12-4
TGTGCCAGCAGCCCCGAGCGGCTAGCGGGCCTGGAGACCCAGTACTTC,CASSPERLAGLETQYF,-,TRBD2,TRBJ2-5,TRBV11-2
TGTGCCAGCGGATCTTCAGGAGGGGTTAATGAAAAACTGTTTTTT,CASGSSGGVNEKLFF,-,-,TRBJ1-4,TRBV7-2
TGTGCCAGCAGCCTAGGGACAGGGAACTACCATCAGCCCCAGCATTTT,CASSLGTGNYHQPQHF,-,TRBD1,TRBJ1-5,TRBV7-9
TGTGCCAGCAGTTTAAGGGGGTTCCAGTACAATGAGCAGTTCTTC,CASSLRGFQYNEQFF,-,-,TRBJ2-1,TRBV6-5
TGTGCCAGCAGCTCCGTCGGGAACGGGGGGTTACATTTT,CASSSVGNGGLHF,few,TRBD2,TRBJ2-3,TRBV9
TGCAGCGTTGTGGGAGGCGAAAAACTGTTTTTT,CSVVGGEKLFF,few,-,TRBJ1-4,TRBV29-1
TGTGCCACCAGCCCCGAACAATATCATGAGCAGTTCTTC,CATSPEQYHEQFF,many,-,TRBJ2-1,TRBV15
TGTGCCAGCAGCGACGAAGGGGGCTACTACAATGAGCAGTTCTTC,CASSDEGGYYNEQFF,few,TRBD1,TRBJ2-1,TRBV11-2
TGTGCCAGCAGGGGACTAGCGGGGAATGAGCAGTACTTC,CASRGLAGNEQYF,-,TRBD2,TRBJ2-7,TRBV2
TGTGCCAGCAGCTTGTGGCCCAACACTGAAGCTTTCTTT,CASSLWPNTEAFF,few,-,TRBJ1-1,TRBV7-9
TGCAGTGCATTGAGCGGGGGCCTGACCTACGAGCAGTACTTC,CSALSGGLTYEQYF,many,TRBD2,TRBJ2-7,TRBV20-1
TGTGCCACTACATGGGGCGGGGGGCCCGCCGTGAACACTGAAGCTTTCTTT,CATTWGGGPAVNTEAFF,-,-,TRBJ1-1,TRBV19
TGTGCCAGCAGCTTAGCCCTCGGGGAGTACAATGAGCAGTTCTTC,CASSLALGEYNEQFF,few,-,TRBJ2-1,TRBV11-2
TGTGCCAGCAGCAAAGCCCTTTACCCAGATACGCAGTATTTT,CASSKALYPDTQYF,few,-,TRBJ2-3,TRBV21-1
TGCGCCAGCAGCCCCCCGATAGGGACAGATACGCAGTATTTT,CASSPPIGTDTQYF,-,-,TRBJ2-3,TRBV5-1
TGCGCCAGCAGCTGGAGACTAGCCGAGGAGACCCAGTACTTC,CASSWRLAEETQYF,few,TRBD2,TRBJ2-5,TRBV5-1
TGTGCCAGCAGTTTACAGGGGGCGGTCGGGGTCACTGAAGCTTTCTTT,CASSLQGAVGVTEAFF,-,TRBD1,TRBJ1-1,TRBV27
TGTGCCAGCAGCACAACAGGGGGCGCGAGGACCTGGGAGCTGTTTTTT,CASSTTGGARTWELFF,-,TRBD1,TRBJ2-2,TRBV7-9
TGTGCCAGCAGTCACCGGATTAACTATGGCTACACCTTC,CASSHRINYGYTF,-,-,TRBJ1-2,TRBV27
TGTGCCAGTAGTAGAAAAACAGGGGTAGATACGCAGTATTTT,CASSRKTGVDTQYF,-,TRBD1,TRBJ2-3,TRBV19
TGTGCCAGCAGTTACGTTCGGGGTCTTGAGGCTAGCGGGGAAGGAGAGACCCAGTACTTC,CASSYVRGLEASGEGETQYF,-,TRBD2,TRBJ2-5,TRBV6-2/TRBV6-3
TGCGCCAGCAGAATTGACCCTAACACTGAAGCTTTCTTT,CASRIDPNTEAFF,few,-,TRBJ1-1,TRBV5-1
TGTGCCAGCAGCACTAGCGGGGAGAATGAGCAGTTCTTC,CASSTSGENEQFF,many,TRBD2,TRBJ2-1,TRBV11-2
TGTGCCAGCAGCTTTGGGTTCACTGAAGCTTTCTTT,CASSFGFTEAFF,-,-,TRBJ1-1,TRBV5-5
TGCGCCAGTACTGTTTACGCGGGGAACACAGATACGCAGTATTTT,CASTVYAGNTDTQYF,-,-,TRBJ2-3,TRBV5-1
TGCGCCAGCAGCGTACCGGGACAGGGAGAGACCCAGTACTTC,CASSVPGQGETQYF,many,TRBD1,TRBJ2-5,TRBV5-1
TGCAGCGCCCGAGGACTAGCGGGGGCCGAGCAGTACTTC,CSARGLAGAEQYF,once,TRBD2,TRBJ2-7,TRBV29-1
TGTGCCATCAGTGACACCGGGGCGGAGGTGCAGTATTTT,CAISDTGAEVQYF,few,-,TRBJ2-3,TRBV10-3
TGTGCCAGCAGCACTGACAGTTCACCCCTCCACTTT,CASSTDSSPLHF,-,-,TRBJ1-6,TRBV5-4
TGCAGCGTCGCCCTCTCTGTGGACGGAGATACGCAGTATTTT,CSVALSVDGDTQYF,many,-,TRBJ2-3,TRBV29-1
TGTGCCAGCAGCTTAAGTCAAGGGAACCAAGAGACCCAGTACTTC,CASSLSQGNQETQYF,many,-,TRBJ2-5,TRBV7-9
TGTGCCAGCAGCTTGGGCCAGGGGTTCAATCAGCCCCAGCATTTT,CASSLGQGFNQPQHF,few,-,TRBJ1-5,TRBV5-4
TGTGCCAGCCGCGAACAGGACAATCAGCCCCAGCATTTT,CASREQDNQPQHF,few,-,TRBJ1-5,TRBV6-5
TGTGCCAGCAGCCAAGATAGTCAGGGCGGACCCTACAATGAGCAGTTCTTC,CASSQDSQGGPYNEQFF,few,-,TRBJ2-1,TRBV3-1
TGTGCCAGCAGCCAAGGTTTAGGGGGGAACTATGGCTACACCTTC,CASSQGLGGNYGYTF,few,-,TRBJ1-2,TRBV4-2
TGCGCCAGCAGCGAATTTGACACGACCACTGAAGCTTTCTTT,CASSEFDTTTEAFF,few,-,TRBJ1-1,TRBV5-1
TGTGCCATCAGTGAGTCTTGGGAAGCTTTCTTT,CAISESWEAFF,-,-,TRBJ1-1,TRBV10-3
TGTGCCAGCAGCTTAGCGCGACCAGGGGATTCACCCCTCCACTTT,CASSLARPGDSPLHF,few,-,TRBJ1-6,TRBV7-9
TGTGCCAGCAGTCAACTTACGGGGCGGAACTATGGCTACACCTTC,CASSQLTGRNYGYTF,few,-,TRBJ1-2,TRBV2
TGTGCCAGCAGTTTTGGACAGGGGGGTGTGGCTGAAGCTTTCTTT,CASSFGQGGVAEAFF,many,TRBD1,TRBJ1-1,TRBV12-3/TRBV12-4
TGCAGTGCTAGAGACCACAGGGAGCACATTCAGTACTTC,CSARDHREHIQYF,-,-,TRBJ2-4,TRBV20-1